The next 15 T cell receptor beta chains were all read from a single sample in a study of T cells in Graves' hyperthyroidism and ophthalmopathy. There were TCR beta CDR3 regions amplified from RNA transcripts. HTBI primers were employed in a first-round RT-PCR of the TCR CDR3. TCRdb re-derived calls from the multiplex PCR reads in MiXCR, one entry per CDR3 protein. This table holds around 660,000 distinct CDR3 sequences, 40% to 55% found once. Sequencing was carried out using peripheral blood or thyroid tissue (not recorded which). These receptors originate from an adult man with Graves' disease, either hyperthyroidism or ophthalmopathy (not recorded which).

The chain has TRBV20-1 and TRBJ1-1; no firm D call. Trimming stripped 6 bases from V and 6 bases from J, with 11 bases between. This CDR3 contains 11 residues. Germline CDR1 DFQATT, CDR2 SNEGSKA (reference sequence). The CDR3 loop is CSASRIPEAFF. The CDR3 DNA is TGCAGTGCGTCTCGTATTCCTGAAGCTTTCTTT.

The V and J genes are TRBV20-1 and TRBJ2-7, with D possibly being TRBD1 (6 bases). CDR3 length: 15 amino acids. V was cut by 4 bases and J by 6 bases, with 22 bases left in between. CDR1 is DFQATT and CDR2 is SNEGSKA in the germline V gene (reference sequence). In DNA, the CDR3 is TGCAGTGCTACTCGGCCTCCAACAGGGACGAGCGAGCAGTACTTC. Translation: CSATRPPTGTSEQYF.

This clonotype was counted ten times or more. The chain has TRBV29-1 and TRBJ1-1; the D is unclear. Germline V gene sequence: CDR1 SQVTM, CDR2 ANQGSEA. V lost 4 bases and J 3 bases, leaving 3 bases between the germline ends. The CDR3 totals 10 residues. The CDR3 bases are TGCAGCGTTGCGGACACTGAAGCTTTCTTT. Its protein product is CSVADTEAFF.

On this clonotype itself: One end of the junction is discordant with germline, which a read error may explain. The CDR3 region is CASSLGNSIYF. CDR3 bases: TGTGCCAGCAGCTTGGGAAACTCCATATATTTT. V is TRBV5-4 and J is TRBJ1-3; D uncertain. CDR3 length equals 11 residues. CDR1 and CDR2 (germline): SGHNT, YYREEE (reference sequence).

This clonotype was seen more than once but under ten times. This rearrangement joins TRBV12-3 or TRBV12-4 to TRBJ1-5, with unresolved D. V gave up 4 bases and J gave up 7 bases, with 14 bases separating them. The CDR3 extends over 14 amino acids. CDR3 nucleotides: TGTGCCAGCAGTTCGACCGCGTCGGGGCAGCCCCAGCATTTT. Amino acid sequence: CASSSTASGQPQHF.

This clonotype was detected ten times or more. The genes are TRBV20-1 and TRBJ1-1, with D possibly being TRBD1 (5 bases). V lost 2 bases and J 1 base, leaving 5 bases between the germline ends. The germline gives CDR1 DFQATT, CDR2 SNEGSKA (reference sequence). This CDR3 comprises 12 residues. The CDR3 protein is CSARQGNTEAFF. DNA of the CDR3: TGCAGTGCTAGACAGGGGAACACTGAAGCTTTCTTT.

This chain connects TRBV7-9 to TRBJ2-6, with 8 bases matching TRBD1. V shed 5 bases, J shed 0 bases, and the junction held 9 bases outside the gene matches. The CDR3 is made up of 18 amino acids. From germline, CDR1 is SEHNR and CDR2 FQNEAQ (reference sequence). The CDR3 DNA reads TGTGCCAGCAGCGCCCCCGGGACAGGACACTCTGGGGCCAACGTCCTGACTTTC. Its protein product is CASSAPGTGHSGANVLTF.

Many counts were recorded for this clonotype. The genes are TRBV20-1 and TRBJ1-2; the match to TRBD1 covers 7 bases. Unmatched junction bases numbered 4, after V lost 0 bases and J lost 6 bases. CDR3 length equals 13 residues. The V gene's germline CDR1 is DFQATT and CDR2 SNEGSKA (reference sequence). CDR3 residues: CSARERTGHGYTF. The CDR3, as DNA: TGCAGTGCTAGAGAAAGGACAGGCCATGGCTACACCTTC.

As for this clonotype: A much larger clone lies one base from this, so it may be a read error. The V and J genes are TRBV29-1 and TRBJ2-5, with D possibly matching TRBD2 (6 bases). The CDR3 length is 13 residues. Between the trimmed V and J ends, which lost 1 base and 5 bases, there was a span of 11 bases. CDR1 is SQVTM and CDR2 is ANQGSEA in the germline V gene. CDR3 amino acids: CSVEAGGAETQYF. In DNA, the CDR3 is TGCAGCGTTGAAGCAGGAGGGGCCGAGACCCAGTACTTC.

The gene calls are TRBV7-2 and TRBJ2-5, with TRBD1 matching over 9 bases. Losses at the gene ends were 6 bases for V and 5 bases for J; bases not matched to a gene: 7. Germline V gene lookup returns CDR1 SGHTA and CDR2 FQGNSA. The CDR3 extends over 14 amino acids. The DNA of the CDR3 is TGTGCCAGCAGTTACTCGGGGACAGGGGAGACCCAGTACTTC. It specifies CASSYSGTGETQYF.

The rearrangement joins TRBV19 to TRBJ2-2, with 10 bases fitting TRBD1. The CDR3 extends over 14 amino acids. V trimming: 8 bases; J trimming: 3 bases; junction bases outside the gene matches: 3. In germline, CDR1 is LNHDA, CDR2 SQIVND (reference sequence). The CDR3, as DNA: TGTGCCAGTGGTGGGACAGGGGACACCGGGGAGCTGTTTTTT. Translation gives CASGGTGDTGELFF. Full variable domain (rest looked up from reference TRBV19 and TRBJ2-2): DGGITQSPKYLFRKEGQNVTLSCEQNLNHDAMYWYRQDPGQGLRLIYYSQIVNDFQKGDIAEGYSVSREKKESFPLTVTSAQKNPTAFYLCASGGTGDTGELFFGEGSRLTVL.

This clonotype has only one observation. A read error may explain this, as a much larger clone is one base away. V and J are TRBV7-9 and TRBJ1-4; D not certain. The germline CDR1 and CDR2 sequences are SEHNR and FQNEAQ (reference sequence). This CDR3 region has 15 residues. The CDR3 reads CAGSLSAGSNEKLFF. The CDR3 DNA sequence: TGTGCCGGCAGCTTATCGGCAGGTTCGAATGAAAAACTGTTTTTT.

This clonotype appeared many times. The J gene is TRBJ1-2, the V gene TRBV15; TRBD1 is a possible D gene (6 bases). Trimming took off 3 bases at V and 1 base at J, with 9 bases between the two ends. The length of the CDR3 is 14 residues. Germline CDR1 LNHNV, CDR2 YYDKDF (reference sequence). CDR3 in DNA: TGTGCCACCAGCAGGGACAGCAATAACTATGGCTACACCTTC. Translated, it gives CATSRDSNNYGYTF. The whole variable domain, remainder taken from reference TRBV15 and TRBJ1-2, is DAMVIQNPRYQVTQFGKPVTLSCSQTLNHNVMYWYQQKSSQAPKLLFHYYDKDFNNEADTPDNFQSRRPNTSFCFLDIRSPGLGDTAMYLCATSRDSNNYGYTFGSGTRLTVV.

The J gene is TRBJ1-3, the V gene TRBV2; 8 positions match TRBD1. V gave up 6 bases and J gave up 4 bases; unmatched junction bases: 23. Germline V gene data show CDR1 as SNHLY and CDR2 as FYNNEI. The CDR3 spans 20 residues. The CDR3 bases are TGTGCCAGCAGCGCGACCGGGACAGGACTTATTTTTTTATCCGGAAACACCATATATTTT. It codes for CASSATGTGLIFLSGNTIYF.

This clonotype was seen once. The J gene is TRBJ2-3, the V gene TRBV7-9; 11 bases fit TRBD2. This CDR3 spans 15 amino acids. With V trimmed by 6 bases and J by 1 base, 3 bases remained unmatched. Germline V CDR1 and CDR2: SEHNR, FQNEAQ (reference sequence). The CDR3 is CASRPLAGGTDTQYF. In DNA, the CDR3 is TGTGCCAGCAGACCACTAGCGGGAGGCACAGATACGCAGTATTTT. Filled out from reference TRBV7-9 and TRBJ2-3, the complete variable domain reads DTGVSQNPRHKITKRGQNVTFRCDPISEHNRLYWYRQTLGQGPEFLTYFQNEAQLEKSRLLSDRFSAERPKGSFSTLEIQRTEQGDSAMYLCASRPLAGGTDTQYFGPGTRLTVL.